One and the same sample provided the 17 T cell receptor beta chains below, sequenced in a study of blood T cell repertoires in COVID-19. Produced via immunoSEQ multiplex PCR; TCRdb's table is partial and in-frame only. Of about 200,000 clones listed, 70% to 90% are singletons. The sequencing sample was made of peripheral blood. All receptors come from a woman of 80 years or more with acute or convalescent COVID-19.

The chain employs TRBV18 and TRBJ2-3; TRBD1 matches at 7 bases. Losses at the gene ends were 5 bases for V and 6 bases for J; bases not matched to a gene: 8. CDR3 length: 14 residues. Germline V gene sequence: CDR1 KGHSH, CDR2 LQKENI. CDR3 region: CASSGNRGTDTQYF. The CDR3 DNA sequence: TGTGCCAGCTCAGGAAACAGGGGAACGGATACGCAGTATTTT.

The table lists this clone with a count of one. The chain links TRBV9 to TRBJ2-7; a weak D match, TRBD1 (6 bases). Germline V lookup: CDR1 SGDLS, CDR2 YYNGEE. The CDR3 has 13 amino acids. V lost 3 bases to trimming and J lost 6 bases, with 13 bases between them. Written as DNA, the CDR3 is TGTGCCAGCAGCGCCCACAGGGCGGGCGAGCAGTACTTC. Protein product: CASSAHRAGEQYF.

The genes are TRBV10-2 and TRBJ1-1; 8 nucleotides match TRBD1. The V segment lost 7 bases and the J segment 1 base; nucleotides outside the gene matches: 8. This CDR3 has 15 residues. CDR1 WSHSY and CDR2 SAAADI come from the germline V gene. CDR3 in DNA: TGCGCCAGCACCCGGACAGGGTGGGGGAACACTGAAGCTTTCTTT. Translated, it gives CASTRTGWGNTEAFF.

V is TRBV18 and J is TRBJ2-2; D may be TRBD1 (6 bases). Germline lookup yields CDR1 KGHSH and CDR2 LQKENI. This CDR3 has 16 residues. Between the trimmed V and J ends, which lost 5 bases and 5 bases, there was a span of 18 bases. The chain's CDR3 is CASSSNRVSHTGELFF. Here the CDR3 DNA reads TGTGCCAGCTCATCCAACAGGGTTTCGCATACCGGGGAGCTGTTTTTT. The full variable domain, its missing parts supplied by reference TRBV18 and TRBJ2-2, is NAGVMQNPRHLVRRRGQEARLRCSPMKGHSHVYWYRQLPEEGLKFMVYLQKENIIDESGMPKERFSAEFPKEGPSILRIQQVVRGDSAAYFCASSSNRVSHTGELFFGEGSRLTVL.

The gene calls are TRBV19 and TRBJ2-1; TRBD1 matches at 7 bases. This CDR3 comprises 14 residues. The J segment lost 6 bases and the V segment lost 4 bases, leaving 6 bases of the junction unmatched. The germline V gene encodes CDR1 LNHDA and CDR2 SQIVND (reference sequence). In DNA form, the CDR3 reads TGTGCCAGTAGTAGACAGGGAGAGGGCAATGAGCAGTTCTTC. Its protein product is CASSRQGEGNEQFF.

The rearrangement links TRBV3-1 (or the pseudogene TRBV3-2) to TRBJ2-6; TRBD1 is a possible D gene (6 bases). This CDR3 region has 16 residues. Per germline, CDR1 LGHDT and CDR2 YNNKEL (reference sequence). V was clipped by 3 bases and J by 4 bases, with 13 bases between them. For the CDR3, the DNA is TGTGCCAGCAGCCATTCTGGACAGACAGGGGCCAACGTCCTGACTTTC. Translation: CASSHSGQTGANVLTF.

The J gene is TRBJ2-7, the V gene TRBV11-2; a weak D match, TRBD1 (5 bases). Germline V gene data show CDR1 as SGHAT and CDR2 as FQNNGV. V dropped 0 bases and J dropped 2 bases, with 11 bases sitting between them. The CDR3 consists of 15 residues. The CDR3 region is CASSLDLGRAYEQYF. The CDR3 nucleotides are TGTGCCAGCAGCTTAGATCTGGGCAGGGCCTACGAGCAGTACTTC.

A few counts support this clone. The chain carries TRBV4-1 and TRBJ2-7, with 7 bases lining up with TRBD2. This CDR3 has 18 residues. Germline V gene sequence: CDR1 MGHRA, CDR2 YSYEKL. J lost 2 bases, V lost 0 bases, and 13 bases had no gene match. The CDR3 DNA reads as TGCGCCAGCAGCCAAGATCGATCTTGGGCGGGAGTCACCTACGAGCAGTACTTC. Translation: CASSQDRSWAGVTYEQYF.

The chain links TRBV24-1 to TRBJ2-7; D might be TRBD2 (5 bases). CDR3 length: 12 residues. Trimming pared 5 bases from V and 4 bases from J, leaving 8 bases between. Per germline, CDR1 KGHDR and CDR2 SFDVKD. In DNA form, the CDR3 reads TGTGCCACCAGTGGGTCGGGATACGAGCAGTACTTC. Amino acids: CATSGSGYEQYF.

The chain has TRBV3-1 (or the pseudogene TRBV3-2) and TRBJ2-7, with D maybe TRBD2 (5 bases). The germline gives CDR1 LGHDT, CDR2 YNNKEL (reference sequence). The length of the CDR3 is 15 residues. V dropped 0 bases and J dropped 5 bases, with 14 bases sitting between them. CDR3 sequence: CASSQDRGWDNEQYF. DNA of the CDR3: TGTGCCAGCAGCCAAGATCGAGGGTGGGATAACGAGCAGTACTTC.

The V gene is TRBV7-9, the J gene TRBJ1-3; D is undetermined. The germline CDR1 and CDR2 sequences are SEHNR and FQNEAQ (reference sequence). V was shortened by 7 bases and J by 2 bases, with 15 bases between the two germline ends. The CDR3 has 15 amino acids. DNA for the CDR3: TGTGCCAGCAACGGGCGGGAACGGGCTGGAAACACCATATATTTT. The encoded protein is CASNGRERAGNTIYF.

The chain couples TRBV12-3 or TRBV12-4 to TRBJ2-1, with 7 bases aligning to TRBD1. There are 13 residues in the CDR3. J gave up 9 bases and V 6 bases, and 8 bases lay outside the gene matches. CDR3 amino acids: CASSFLGGGEQFF. CDR3 nucleotides: TGTGCCAGCAGCTTCCTAGGGGGCGGTGAGCAGTTCTTC.

The genes are TRBV7-9 and TRBJ1-3, with D possibly TRBD1 on 6 matching bases. This CDR3 is built from 16 residues. From germline, CDR1 is SEHNR and CDR2 FQNEAQ (reference sequence). The ends were cut back, 5 bases at V and 0 bases at J, with 14 bases in the middle. This CDR3 is CASSPWGRSSGNTIYF. CDR3 nucleotide sequence: TGTGCCAGCAGCCCGTGGGGGCGGAGCTCTGGAAACACCATATATTTT.

The chain is built from TRBV11-2 and TRBJ2-5; D unclear. There are 14 residues in the CDR3. From germline, CDR1 is SGHAT and CDR2 FQNNGV. Trimming took 4 bases from V and 0 from J, leaving 9 bases between them. CDR3 residues: CASSSTGDQETQYF. The CDR3 DNA reads as TGTGCCAGCAGCTCCACGGGTGACCAAGAGACCCAGTACTTC. Together with reference TRBV11-2 and TRBJ2-5, the CDR3 gives the full variable domain: EAGVAQSPRYKIIEKRQSVAFWCNPISGHATLYWYQQILGQGPKLLIQFQNNGVVDDSQLPKDRFSAERLKGVDSTLKIQPAKLEDSAVYLCASSSTGDQETQYFGPGTRLLVL.

This clone is a singleton in its sample. J is TRBJ1-6 and V is TRBV4-2, with a tentative D call TRBD1 (6 bases). The V gene lost 4 bases and the J gene lost 4 bases, with 14 bases spanning the gap. The germline gives CDR1 LGHNA, CDR2 YNFKEQ. The CDR3 runs to 16 residues. CDR3 sequence reads: CASSLRGADYNSPLHF. In DNA form, the CDR3 reads TGTGCCAGCAGCCTACGGGGGGCTGATTATAATTCACCCCTCCACTTT.

This clone was recorded once. The chain is built from TRBV7-2 and TRBJ2-7; 9 bases line up with TRBD2. The CDR3 consists of 14 residues. Looked up from germline, CDR1 is SGHTA and CDR2 is FQGNSA. Losses at the gene ends were 1 base for V and 3 bases for J; bases not matched to a gene: 1. Written as DNA, the CDR3 is TGTGCCAGCAGCTTAGATAGCGGGAGCTACGAGCAGTACTTC. This gives the protein CASSLDSGSYEQYF.

This clone occurred once. The CDR3 region has the DNA TGCGCCAGCAGCTTGGAGGGCGGGGCCTACAATGAGCAGTTCTTC. This sequence encodes CASSLEGGAYNEQFF. V is TRBV5-1 and J is TRBJ2-1; maybe TRBD2 (6 bases). The CDR3 consists of 15 residues. Trimming took 0 bases from V and 2 from J, leaving 9 bases between them. From germline, CDR1 is SGHRS and CDR2 YFSETQ. The full variable domain, with the rest looked up from reference TRBV5-1 and TRBJ2-1, is KAGVTQTPRYLIKTRGQQVTLSCSPISGHRSVSWYQQTPGQGLQFLFEYFSETQRNKGNFPGRFSGRQFSNSRSEMNVSTLELGDSALYLCASSLEGGAYNEQFFGPGTRLTVL.